Listed here are 2 T cell receptor beta chains from one sample, sequenced in a study of graft-versus-host responses after intestinal transplantation. No antigen is known for these receptors. The assay was immunoSEQ multiplex PCR, and TCRdb's table has in-frame clones only and misses some. The repertoire holds about 85,000 clones, with around 83% as singletons. This sample comprised unstimulated CD4+ T cells sorted from spleen or lymph node cells, obtained before intestinal transplant. These TCRs come from a human donor who received an intestinal transplant.

V usage is TRBV5-4 and J usage is TRBJ1-2, with TRBD1 matching over 9 bases. This CDR3 comprises 17 residues. CDR1 and CDR2 from the germline V gene are SGHNT and YYREEE (reference sequence). V lost 5 bases and J lost 4; bases outside the gene matches: 15. The CDR3 loop reads CASSYPGQGRRGYGYTF. The CDR3 nucleotides read TGTGCCAGCAGTTATCCGGGACAGGGTAGGAGGGGCTATGGCTACACCTTC.

The chain couples TRBV15 to TRBJ2-7; possibly TRBD2 for D (5 bases). In germline, CDR1 is LNHNV, CDR2 YYDKDF (reference sequence). Deletions cut 9 bases from V and 5 bases from J, with 11 bases between. This CDR3 is built from 11 residues. This CDR3 reads CATGLHDEQYF. CDR3 coding DNA: TGTGCCACAGGACTCCATGACGAGCAGTACTTC.